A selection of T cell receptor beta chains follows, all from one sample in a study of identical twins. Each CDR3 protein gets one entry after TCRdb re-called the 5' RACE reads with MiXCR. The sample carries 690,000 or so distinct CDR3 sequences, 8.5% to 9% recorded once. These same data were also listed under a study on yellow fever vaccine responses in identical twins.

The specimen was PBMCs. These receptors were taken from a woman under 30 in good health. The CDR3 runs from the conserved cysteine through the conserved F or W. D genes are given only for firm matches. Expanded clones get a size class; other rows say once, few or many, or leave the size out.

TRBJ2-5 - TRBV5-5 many CASSLTDRRQETQYF TGTGCCAGCAGCCTGACAGACAGGCGGCAAGAGACCCAGTACTTC
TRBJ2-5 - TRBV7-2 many CASSGGLFETQYF TGTGCCAGCAGCGGAGGGCTTTTCGAGACCCAGTACTTC
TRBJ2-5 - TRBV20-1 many CSAREVLQETQYF TGCAGTGCTAGAGAGGTGTTACAAGAGACCCAGTACTTC
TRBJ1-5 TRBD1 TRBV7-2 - CASSLVRDRVQPQHF TGTGCCAGCAGCTTAGTTAGGGACAGGGTACAGCCCCAGCATTTT
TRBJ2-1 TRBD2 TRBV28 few CASSSLAEGPNEQFF TGTGCCAGCAGTTCTCTAGCGGAGGGCCCCAATGAGCAGTTCTTC
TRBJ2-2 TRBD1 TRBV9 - CASSYTPGQARTGELFF TGTGCCAGCAGTTATACACCGGGACAGGCGAGAACCGGGGAGCTGTTTTTT
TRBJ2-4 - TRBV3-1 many CASSQVVDRRKNIQYF TGTGCCAGCAGCCAAGTCGTTGACAGGAGGAAAAACATTCAGTACTTC
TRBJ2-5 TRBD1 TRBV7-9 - CASSPDRGRYQETQYF TGTGCCAGCAGCCCGGACAGGGGGCGATACCAAGAGACCCAGTACTTC
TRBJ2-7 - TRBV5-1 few CASSVEQGIFVEQYF TGCGCCAGCAGCGTCGAACAGGGTATCTTCGTCGAGCAGTACTTC
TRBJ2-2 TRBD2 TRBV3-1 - CACTKLLAGVNTGELFF TGTGCCTGCACCAAACTGCTAGCGGGAGTTAACACCGGGGAGCTGTTTTTT
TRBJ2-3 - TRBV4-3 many CASSTDGGDTDTQYF TGCGCCAGCAGCACCGACGGAGGTGACACAGATACGCAGTATTTT
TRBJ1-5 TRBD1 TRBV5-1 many CASSPEGARNQPQHF TGCGCCAGCAGCCCGGAGGGGGCCCGCAATCAGCCCCAGCATTTT
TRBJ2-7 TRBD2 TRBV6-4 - CASSVSSGNYEQYF TGTGCCAGCAGTGTCAGTAGCGGGAACTACGAGCAGTACTTC
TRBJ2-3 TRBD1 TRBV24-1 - CATSDFRPGAGGSDTQYF TGTGCCACCAGTGATTTCCGGCCAGGGGCAGGGGGCTCCGATACGCAGTATTTT
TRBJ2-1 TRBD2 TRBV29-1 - CSVEYGTSGTYNEQFF TGCAGCGTAGAATACGGGACTAGCGGGACTTACAATGAGCAGTTCTTC
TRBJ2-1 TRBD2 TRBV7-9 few CASRARTSGYNEQFF TGTGCCAGCAGAGCAAGGACTAGCGGATACAATGAGCAGTTCTTC
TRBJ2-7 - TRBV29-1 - CSVVGIQGYEQYF TGCAGCGTTGTGGGGATACAAGGCTACGAGCAGTACTTC
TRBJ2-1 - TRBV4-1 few CASSHGQNNEQFF TGCGCCAGCAGCCATGGACAGAACAATGAGCAGTTCTTC
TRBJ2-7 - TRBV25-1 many CASSEGSEQYF TGTGCCAGCAGTGAGGGGTCCGAGCAGTACTTC
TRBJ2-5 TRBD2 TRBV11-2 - CASSLGQGLASETQYF TGTGCCAGCAGCTTGGGGCAAGGACTAGCGTCTGAGACCCAGTACTTC
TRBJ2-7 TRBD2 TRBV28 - CASSPPYLAGGLFGQYF TGTGCCAGCAGTCCCCCCTACCTAGCGGGAGGCCTTTTTGGGCAGTACTTC